This T cell receptor (beta chain) was observed in a study of cytomegalovirus exposure and HLA in healthy donors. Study background: Both the 120 validation repertoires and the 666 first-cohort repertoires used the same platform, as reported by a later analysis.

A note on this clone: The target antigen is unknown.

Study-wide findings and caveats: Specificity of a few CMV-associated chains for CMV antigens was verified in vitro.

Clones were sequenced by immunoSEQ multiplex PCR, and TCRdb holds only the in-frame ones, with some missing. The sample holds 89,000 or so clones; over 85% are singletons and the top ten take 1.1%. The ends were cut back, 1 base at V and 4 bases at J, with 7 bases in the middle. This CDR3 is built from 13 residues. Germline V lookup: CDR1 MGHRA, CDR2 YSYEKL. The receptor was isolated from a woman in her twenties or thirties in good health and CMV-seropositive. The chain couples TRBV4-1 to TRBJ2-5; no reliable D call. The sequenced material came from PBMCs. CDR3 coding DNA: TGCGCCAGCAGCCAAGCCGGTTTAGAGACCCAGTACTTC. Its translation is CASSQAGLETQYF.